This entry is about one T cell receptor beta chain. Individuals drawn from 20 to 25 US areas were about 18 to 95 years old. Cohort allocation depended upon clinical history that participants reported. The sample belongs to a study of blood T cell repertoires in COVID-19. Study information: COVID-19 samples from acute and convalescent phases originated in the United States, Italy and Spain.

Germline loops: CDR1 SNHLY, CDR2 FYNNEI. The V and J ends lost 4 bases and 3 bases respectively, with 6 bases between them. CDR3 length: 12 amino acids. Libraries were prepared by immunoSEQ multiplex PCR; TCRdb keeps only in-frame clonotypes and omits some of them. Of some 250,000 clones listed, roughly 88% are singletons. The clonotype was recovered from a woman in her forties with acute COVID-19. The rearrangement joins TRBV2 to TRBJ1-2, with a weak D call TRBD1 (5 bases). What was sequenced was PBMCs or T cells enriched from blood (not recorded which). The CDR3 here is CASSGQHYGYTF. The CDR3 DNA reads as TGTGCCAGCAGTGGACAGCACTATGGCTACACCTTC.